This TCR beta chain stems from a study of cytomegalovirus exposure and HLA in healthy donors. The PCR had 60 Vbeta and 13 Jbeta primers. The data were produced by immunoSEQ multiplex PCR, yet TCRdb's version contains in-frame clones alone and is incomplete. The sample contains approximately 160,000 clones, 77% of which appear only once. With 10 bases removed from V and 12 bases from J, the gap between germline ends came to 14 bases. Germline CDR1 is MNHNS and CDR2 is SASEGT. The CDR3 has 10 amino acids. Sequences were obtained from PBMCs. The J gene is TRBJ2-3, the V gene TRBV6-1; maybe TRBD2 (6 bases). The TCR comes from a woman in her 40s in good health and CMV-seropositive. The CDR3 DNA follows: TGTGCCACCAGGACTACGAGTCAGTATTTT. Translating gives CATRTTSQYF.